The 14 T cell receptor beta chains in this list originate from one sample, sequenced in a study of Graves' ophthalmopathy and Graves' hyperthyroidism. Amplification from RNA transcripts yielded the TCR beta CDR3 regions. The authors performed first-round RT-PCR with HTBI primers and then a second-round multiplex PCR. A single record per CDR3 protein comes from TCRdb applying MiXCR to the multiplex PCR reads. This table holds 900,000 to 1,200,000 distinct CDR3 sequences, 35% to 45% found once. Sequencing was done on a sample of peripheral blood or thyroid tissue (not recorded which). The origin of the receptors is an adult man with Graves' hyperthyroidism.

CDR3 residues: CAEQLSRAASYEQYF. In DNA, the CDR3 is TGTGCCGAGCAGCTCAGCAGGGCAGCCTCCTACGAGCAGTACTTC. The V gene is TRBV7-2, the J gene TRBJ2-7; D is possibly TRBD1 (5 bases). The V end lost 11 bases, the J end lost 0 bases, and 20 bases lay between the germline ends. CDR3 size: 15 residues. Looked up from germline, CDR1 is SGHTA and CDR2 is FQGNSA.

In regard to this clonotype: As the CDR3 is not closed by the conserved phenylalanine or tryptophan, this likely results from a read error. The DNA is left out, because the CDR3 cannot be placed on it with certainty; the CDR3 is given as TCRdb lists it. The CDR3 here is CATSRDAGLTY. The chain employs TRBV15 and TRBJ1-2. The CDR3 comprises 11 residues, both ends counted. Germline V lookup: CDR1 LNHNV, CDR2 YYDKDF (reference sequence).

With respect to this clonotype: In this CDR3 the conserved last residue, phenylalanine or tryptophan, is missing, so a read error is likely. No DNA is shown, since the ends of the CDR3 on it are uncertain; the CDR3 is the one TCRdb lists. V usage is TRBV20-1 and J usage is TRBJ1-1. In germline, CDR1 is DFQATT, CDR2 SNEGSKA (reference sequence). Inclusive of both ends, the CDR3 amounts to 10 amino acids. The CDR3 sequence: CSARKRVRIY.

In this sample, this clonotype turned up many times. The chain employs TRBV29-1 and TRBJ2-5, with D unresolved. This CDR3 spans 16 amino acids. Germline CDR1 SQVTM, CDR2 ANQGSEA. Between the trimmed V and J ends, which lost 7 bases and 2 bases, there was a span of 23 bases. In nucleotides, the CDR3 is TGCAGCGCCTCTCTTGGGGTTTCGGTTGTTCAAGAGACCCAGTACTTC. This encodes CSASLGVSVVQETQYF.

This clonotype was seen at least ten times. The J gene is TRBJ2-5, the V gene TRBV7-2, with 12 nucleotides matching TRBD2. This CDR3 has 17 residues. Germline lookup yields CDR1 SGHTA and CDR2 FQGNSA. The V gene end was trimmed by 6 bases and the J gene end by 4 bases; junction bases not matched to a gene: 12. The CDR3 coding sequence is TGTGCCAGCAGTAGACCTCTAGCGGGGGGGCCATCAGAGACCCAGTACTTC. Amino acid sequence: CASSRPLAGGPSETQYF.

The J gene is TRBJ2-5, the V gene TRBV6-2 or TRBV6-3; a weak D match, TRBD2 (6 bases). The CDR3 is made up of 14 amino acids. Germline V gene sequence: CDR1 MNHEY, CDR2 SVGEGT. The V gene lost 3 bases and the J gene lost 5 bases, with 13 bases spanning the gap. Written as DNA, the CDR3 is TGTGCCAGCAGTTATGGAGGGTCGTGGGAGACCCAGTACTTC. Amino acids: CASSYGGSWETQYF.

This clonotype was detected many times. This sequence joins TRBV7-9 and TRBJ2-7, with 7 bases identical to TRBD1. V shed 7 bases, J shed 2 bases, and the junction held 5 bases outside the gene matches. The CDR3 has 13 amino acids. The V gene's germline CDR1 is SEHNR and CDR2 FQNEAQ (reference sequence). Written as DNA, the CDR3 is TGTGCCAGCAATGAGGGGACAGCCTACGAGCAGTACTTC. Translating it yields CASNEGTAYEQYF.

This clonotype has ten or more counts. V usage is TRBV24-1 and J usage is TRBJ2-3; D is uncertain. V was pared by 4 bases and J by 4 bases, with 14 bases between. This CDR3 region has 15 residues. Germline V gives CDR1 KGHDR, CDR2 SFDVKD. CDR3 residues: CATSEPQHYSDTQYF. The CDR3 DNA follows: TGTGCCACCAGTGAACCACAGCATTATTCAGATACGCAGTATTTT.

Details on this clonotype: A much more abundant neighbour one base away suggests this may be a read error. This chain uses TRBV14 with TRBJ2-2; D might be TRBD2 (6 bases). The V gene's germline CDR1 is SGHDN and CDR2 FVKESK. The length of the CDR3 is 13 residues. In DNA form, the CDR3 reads TGTGCCAGCAGCCAACACGTGGGCGGGGAGCTGCTTTTT. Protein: CASSQHVGGELLF.

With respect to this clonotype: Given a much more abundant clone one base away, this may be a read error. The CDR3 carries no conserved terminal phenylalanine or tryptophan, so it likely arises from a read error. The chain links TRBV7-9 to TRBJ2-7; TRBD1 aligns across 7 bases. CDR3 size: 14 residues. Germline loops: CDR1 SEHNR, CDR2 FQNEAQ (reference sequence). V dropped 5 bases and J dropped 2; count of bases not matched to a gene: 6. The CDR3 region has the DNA TGTGCCAGCAGCGGGCGACAGGGACCCTACGAGCAGTACTCC. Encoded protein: CASSGRQGPYEQYS.

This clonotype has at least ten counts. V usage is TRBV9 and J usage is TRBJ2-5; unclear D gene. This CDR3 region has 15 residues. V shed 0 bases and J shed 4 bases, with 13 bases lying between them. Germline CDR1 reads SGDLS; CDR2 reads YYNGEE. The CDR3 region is CASSVGAPKGETQYF. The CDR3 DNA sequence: TGTGCCAGCAGCGTAGGAGCTCCGAAAGGAGAGACCCAGTACTTC.

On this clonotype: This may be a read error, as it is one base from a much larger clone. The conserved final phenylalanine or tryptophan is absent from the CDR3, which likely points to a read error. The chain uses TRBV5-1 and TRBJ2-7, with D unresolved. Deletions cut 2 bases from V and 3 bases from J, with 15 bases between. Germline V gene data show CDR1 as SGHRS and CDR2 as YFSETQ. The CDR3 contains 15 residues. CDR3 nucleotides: TGCGCCAGCAGCTTACACACCGGGCCAGACTACGAGCAGTACTCC. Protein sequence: CASSLHTGPDYEQYS.

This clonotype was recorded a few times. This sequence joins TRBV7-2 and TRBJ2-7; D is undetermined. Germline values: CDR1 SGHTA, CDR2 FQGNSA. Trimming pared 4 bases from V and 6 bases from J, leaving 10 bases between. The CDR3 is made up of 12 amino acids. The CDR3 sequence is CASSSSVGEQYF. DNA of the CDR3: TGTGCCAGCAGCTCCTCGGTGGGCGAGCAGTACTTC.

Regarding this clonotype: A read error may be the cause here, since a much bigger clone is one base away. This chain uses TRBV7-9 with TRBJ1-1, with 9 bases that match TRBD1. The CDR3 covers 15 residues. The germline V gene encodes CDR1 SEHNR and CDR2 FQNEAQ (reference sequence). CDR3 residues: CASSQGGQGNTEAFF. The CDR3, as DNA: TGCGCCAGCAGCCAGGGGGGACAGGGGAACACTGAAGCTTTCTTT.